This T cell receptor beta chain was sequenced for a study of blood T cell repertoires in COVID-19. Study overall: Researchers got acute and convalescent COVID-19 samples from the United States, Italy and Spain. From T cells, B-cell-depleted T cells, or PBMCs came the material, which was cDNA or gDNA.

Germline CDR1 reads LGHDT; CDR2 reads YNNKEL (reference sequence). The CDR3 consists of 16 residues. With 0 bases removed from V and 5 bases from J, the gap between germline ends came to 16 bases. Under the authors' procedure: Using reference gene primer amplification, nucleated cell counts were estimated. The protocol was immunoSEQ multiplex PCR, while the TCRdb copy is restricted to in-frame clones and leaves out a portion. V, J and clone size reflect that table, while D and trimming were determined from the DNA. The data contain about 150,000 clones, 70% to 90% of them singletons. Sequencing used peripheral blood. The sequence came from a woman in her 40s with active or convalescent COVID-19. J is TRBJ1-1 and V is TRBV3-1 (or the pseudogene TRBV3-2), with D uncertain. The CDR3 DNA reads TGTGCCAGCAGCCAAGACCCCGGGAAAGTGAGGACTGAAGCTTTCTTT. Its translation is CASSQDPGKVRTEAFF.